Included here is one TCR beta chain sequence, with context. Time point: pre-treatment sample, taken before nivolumab and TIL therapy. Trimming took off 4 bases at V and 3 bases at J, with 13 bases between the two ends. Germline values: CDR1 SNHLY, CDR2 FYNNEI. There are 15 residues in the CDR3. The data were obtained in a study of TIL therapy for anti-PD-1-resistant metastatic lung cancer. Study details: Tumor harvest preceded PD-1/PD-L1 blockade, followed by nivolumab treatment.

Sequencing used immunoSEQ v3. Clones were read by immunoSEQ multiplex PCR, and TCRdb kept only the in-frame ones, dropping some. There are 50,000 to 60,000 clones in the sample; 70% to 90% occur only once, and nearly 3% lies in the top ten. This sequence originates from a person between 25 and 80 years old with non-small cell lung cancer. The material sequenced was blood, taken at baseline. This rearrangement joins TRBV2 to TRBJ2-1, with D uncertain. CDR3 amino acids: CASSVGTANYNEQFF. CDR3 nucleotides: TGTGCCAGCAGTGTAGGTACAGCGAACTACAATGAGCAGTTCTTC.